This T cell receptor (beta chain) was observed in a study of T cells of healthy individuals. Via MiXCR, TCRdb re-called the 5' RACE reads, giving one row per CDR3 protein. Among 90,000 to 100,000 distinct CDR3 sequences listed, 17% were seen once. The CDR3 spans 16 residues. Germline-derived CDR1 and CDR2 are SGHTA and FQGNSA. With 5 bases clipped from V and 2 bases from J, the junction kept 8 bases outside the gene matches. This clonotype has just a few counts. This TCR was sampled from a human donor in good health. The rearrangement links TRBV7-2 to TRBJ2-3, with 9 positions matching TRBD2. In nucleotides, the CDR3 is TGTGCCAGCAGCAAAGGGCGGGGGGGCTCCACAGATACGCAGTATTTT. It yields the protein CASSKGRGGSTDTQYF.